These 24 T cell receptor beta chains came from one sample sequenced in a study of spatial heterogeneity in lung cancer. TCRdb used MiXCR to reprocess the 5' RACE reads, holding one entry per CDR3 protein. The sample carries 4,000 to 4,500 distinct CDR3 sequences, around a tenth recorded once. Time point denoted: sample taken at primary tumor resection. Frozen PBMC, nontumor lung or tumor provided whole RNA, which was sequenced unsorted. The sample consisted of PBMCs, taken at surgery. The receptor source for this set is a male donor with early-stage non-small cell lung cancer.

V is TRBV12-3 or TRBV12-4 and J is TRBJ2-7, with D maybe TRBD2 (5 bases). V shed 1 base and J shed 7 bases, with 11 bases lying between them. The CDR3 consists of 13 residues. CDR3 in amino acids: CASSLGAAAEQYF. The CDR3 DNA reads TGTGCCAGCAGTTTAGGGGCAGCGGCAGAGCAGTACTTC.

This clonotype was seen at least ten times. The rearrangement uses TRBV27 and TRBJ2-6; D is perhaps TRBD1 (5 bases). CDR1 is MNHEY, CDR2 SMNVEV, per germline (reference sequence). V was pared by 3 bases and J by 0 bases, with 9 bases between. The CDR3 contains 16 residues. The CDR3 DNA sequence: TGTGCCAGCAGTTTGGGGCGAGACTCTGGGGCCAACGTCCTGACTTTC. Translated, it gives CASSLGRDSGANVLTF. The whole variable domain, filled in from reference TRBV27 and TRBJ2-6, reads EAQVTQNPRYLITVTGKKLTVTCSQNMNHEYMSWYRQDPGLGLRQIYYSMNVEVTDKGDVPEGYKVSRKEKRNFPLILESPSPNQTSLYFCASSLGRDSGANVLTFGAGSRLTVL.

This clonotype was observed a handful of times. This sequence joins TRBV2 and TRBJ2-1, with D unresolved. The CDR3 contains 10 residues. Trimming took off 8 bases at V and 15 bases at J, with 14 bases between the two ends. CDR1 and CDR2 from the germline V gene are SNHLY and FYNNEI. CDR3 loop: CASWKDPLFF. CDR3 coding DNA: TGTGCCAGCTGGAAGGACCCCCTGTTCTTC.

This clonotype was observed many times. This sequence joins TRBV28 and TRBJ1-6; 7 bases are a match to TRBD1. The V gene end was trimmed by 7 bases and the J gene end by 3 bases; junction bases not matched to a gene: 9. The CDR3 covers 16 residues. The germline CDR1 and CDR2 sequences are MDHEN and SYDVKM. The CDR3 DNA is TGTGCCAGCACCCACCTGACAGGGATCTATAATTCACCCCTCCACTTT. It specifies CASTHLTGIYNSPLHF.

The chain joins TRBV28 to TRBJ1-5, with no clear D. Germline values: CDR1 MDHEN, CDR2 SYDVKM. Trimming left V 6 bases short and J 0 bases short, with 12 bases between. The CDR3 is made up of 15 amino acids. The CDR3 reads CASRTDWNSNQPQHF. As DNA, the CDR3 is TGTGCCAGCAGAACAGACTGGAATAGCAATCAGCCCCAGCATTTT.

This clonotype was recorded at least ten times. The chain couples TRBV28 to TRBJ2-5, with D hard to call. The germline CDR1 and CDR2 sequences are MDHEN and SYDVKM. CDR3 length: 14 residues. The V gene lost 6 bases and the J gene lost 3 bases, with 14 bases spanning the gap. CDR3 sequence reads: CASSAPRHKETQYF. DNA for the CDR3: TGTGCCAGCAGCGCTCCTCGGCACAAAGAGACCCAGTACTTC.

The CDR3 nucleotides are TGTGCCAGGTTCAAGCGGGACTACGAGCAGTACGTC. Amino acids: CARFKRDYEQYV. The chain employs TRBV19 and TRBJ2-7, with 7 nucleotides matching TRBD2. Germline lookup yields CDR1 LNHDA and CDR2 SQIVND (reference sequence). This CDR3 comprises 12 residues. V lost 9 bases, J lost 3 bases, and 5 bases stayed unmatched.

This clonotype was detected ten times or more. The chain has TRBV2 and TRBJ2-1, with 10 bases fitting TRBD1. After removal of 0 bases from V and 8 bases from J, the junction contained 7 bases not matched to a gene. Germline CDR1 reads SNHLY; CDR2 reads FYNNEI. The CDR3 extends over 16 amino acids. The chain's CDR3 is CASSEALIGTGDEQFF. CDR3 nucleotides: TGTGCCAGCAGTGAAGCCTTAATTGGGACAGGGGATGAGCAGTTCTTC. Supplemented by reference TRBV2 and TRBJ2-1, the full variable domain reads EPEVTQTPSHQVTQMGQEVILRCVPISNHLYFYWYRQILGQKVEFLVSFYNNEISEKSEIFDDQFSVERPDGSNFTLKIRSTKLEDSAMYFCASSEALIGTGDEQFFGPGTRLTVL.

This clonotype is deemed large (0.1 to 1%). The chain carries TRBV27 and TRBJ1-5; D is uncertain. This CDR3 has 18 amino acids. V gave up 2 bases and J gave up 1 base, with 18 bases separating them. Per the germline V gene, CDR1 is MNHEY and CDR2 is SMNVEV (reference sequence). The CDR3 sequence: CASSLIGPGFYSNQPQHF. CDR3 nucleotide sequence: TGTGCCAGCAGTTTAATAGGCCCGGGCTTCTACAGCAATCAGCCCCAGCATTTT.

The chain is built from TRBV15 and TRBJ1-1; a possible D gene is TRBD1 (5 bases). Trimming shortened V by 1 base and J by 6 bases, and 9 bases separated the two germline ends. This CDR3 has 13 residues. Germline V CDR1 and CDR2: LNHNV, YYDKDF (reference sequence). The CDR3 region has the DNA TGTGCCACCAGCAGAGCACAGGTATCTGAAGCTTTCTTT. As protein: CATSRAQVSEAFF.

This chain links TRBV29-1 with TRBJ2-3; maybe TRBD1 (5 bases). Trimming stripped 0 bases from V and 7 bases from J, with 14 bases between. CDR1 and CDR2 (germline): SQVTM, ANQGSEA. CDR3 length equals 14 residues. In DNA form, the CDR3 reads TGCAGCGTTGAAGAAATTTCAGGGATTAATACGCAGTATTTT. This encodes CSVEEISGINTQYF.

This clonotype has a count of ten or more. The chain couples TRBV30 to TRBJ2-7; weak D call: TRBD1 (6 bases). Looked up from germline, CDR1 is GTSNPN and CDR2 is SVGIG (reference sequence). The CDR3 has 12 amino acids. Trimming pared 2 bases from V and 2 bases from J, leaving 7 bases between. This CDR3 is CAWSPGAYEQYF. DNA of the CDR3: TGTGCCTGGAGTCCAGGGGCCTACGAGCAGTACTTC. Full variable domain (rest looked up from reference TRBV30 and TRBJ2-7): SQTIHQWPATLVQPVGSPLSLECTVEGTSNPNLYWYRQAAGRGLQLLFYSVGIGQISSEVPQNLSASRPQDRQFILSSKKLLLSDSGFYLCAWSPGAYEQYFGPGTRLTVT.

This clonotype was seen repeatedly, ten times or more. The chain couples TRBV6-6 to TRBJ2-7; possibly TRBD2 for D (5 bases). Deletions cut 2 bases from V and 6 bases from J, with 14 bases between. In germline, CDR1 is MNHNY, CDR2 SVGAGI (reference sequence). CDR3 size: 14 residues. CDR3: CASSYQNPGGEQYF. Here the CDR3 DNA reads TGTGCCAGCAGTTACCAGAACCCAGGAGGCGAGCAGTACTTC.

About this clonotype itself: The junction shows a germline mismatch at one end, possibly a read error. In DNA, the CDR3 is TGTGCCAGCAGTCCACAGCCGGGACAGGGGGCCGGTAGCGATCAGCCCCAGCATTTT. Protein sequence: CASSPQPGQGAGSDQPQHF. J is TRBJ1-5 and V is TRBV6-6, with TRBD1 matching over 12 bases. This CDR3 comprises 19 residues. The germline CDR1 and CDR2 sequences are MNHNY and SVGAGI (reference sequence).

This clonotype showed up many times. The CDR3 DNA reads TGTGCCAGTAGTATAGACCTAGGTAGCACAGATACGCAGTATTTT. Translating it yields CASSIDLGSTDTQYF. The V call is TRBV19, the J call TRBJ2-3; D gene unclear. Trimming removed 0 bases at V and 0 bases at J, with 7 bases between. CDR1 and CDR2 (germline): LNHDA, SQIVND (reference sequence). This CDR3 has 15 amino acids.

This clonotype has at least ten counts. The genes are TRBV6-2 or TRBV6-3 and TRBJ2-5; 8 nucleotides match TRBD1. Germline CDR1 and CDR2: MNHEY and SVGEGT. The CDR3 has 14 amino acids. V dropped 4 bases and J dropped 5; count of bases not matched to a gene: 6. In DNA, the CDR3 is TGTGCCAGCAGTTCCCCAGGGGGCGCGGAGACCCAGTACTTC. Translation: CASSSPGGAETQYF.

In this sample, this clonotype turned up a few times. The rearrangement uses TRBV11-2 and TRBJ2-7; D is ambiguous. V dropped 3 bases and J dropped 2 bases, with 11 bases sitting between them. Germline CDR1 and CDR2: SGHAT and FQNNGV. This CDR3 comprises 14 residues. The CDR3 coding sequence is TGTGCCAGCAGCTTCCCCACTGGAGCCTACGAGCAGTACTTC. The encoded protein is CASSFPTGAYEQYF.

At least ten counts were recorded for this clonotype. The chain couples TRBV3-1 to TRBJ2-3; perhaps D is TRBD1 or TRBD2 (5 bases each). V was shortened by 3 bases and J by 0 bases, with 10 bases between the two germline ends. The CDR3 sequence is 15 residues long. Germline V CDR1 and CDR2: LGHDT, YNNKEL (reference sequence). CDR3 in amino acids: CASSQGVLSTDTQYF. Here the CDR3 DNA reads TGTGCCAGCAGCCAGGGGGTGCTAAGCACAGATACGCAGTATTTT.

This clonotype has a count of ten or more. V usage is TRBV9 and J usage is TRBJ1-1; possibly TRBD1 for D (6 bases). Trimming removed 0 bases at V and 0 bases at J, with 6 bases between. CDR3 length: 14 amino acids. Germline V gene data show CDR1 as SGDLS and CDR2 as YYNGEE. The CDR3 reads CASSVAGVNTEAFF. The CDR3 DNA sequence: TGTGCCAGCAGCGTAGCAGGGGTGAACACTGAAGCTTTCTTT.

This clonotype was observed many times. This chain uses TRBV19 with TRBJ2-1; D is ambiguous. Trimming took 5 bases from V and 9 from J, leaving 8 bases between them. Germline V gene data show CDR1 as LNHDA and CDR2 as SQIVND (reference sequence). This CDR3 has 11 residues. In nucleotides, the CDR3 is TGTGCCAGTAGTTTTGGCAGTGAGCAGTTCTTC. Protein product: CASSFGSEQFF.

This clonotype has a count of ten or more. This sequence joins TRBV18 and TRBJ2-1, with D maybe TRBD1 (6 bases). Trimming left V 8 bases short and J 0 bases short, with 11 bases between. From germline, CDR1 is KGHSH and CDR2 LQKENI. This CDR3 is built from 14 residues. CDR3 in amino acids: CASRGSTSYNEQFF. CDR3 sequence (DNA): TGTGCCAGCAGGGGGTCTACCTCCTACAATGAGCAGTTCTTC.

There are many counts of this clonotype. The CDR3 coding sequence is TGTGCCAGCAGCCAAGGGATTAGCACAGATACGCAGTATTTT. Residues: CASSQGISTDTQYF. The chain carries TRBV28 and TRBJ2-3; D is undetermined. Trimming cost V 6 bases and J 0 bases, with 10 bases left between them. The germline gives CDR1 MDHEN, CDR2 SYDVKM. This CDR3 has 14 amino acids.

CDR3 sequence reads: CASSPSHPEQFF. The CDR3 bases are TGTGCCAGCAGCCCTAGTCACCCTGAGCAGTTCTTC. This rearrangement joins TRBV12-3 or TRBV12-4 to TRBJ2-1; D uncertain. The CDR3 contains 12 residues. Trimming shortened V by 6 bases and J by 9 bases, and 12 bases separated the two germline ends.

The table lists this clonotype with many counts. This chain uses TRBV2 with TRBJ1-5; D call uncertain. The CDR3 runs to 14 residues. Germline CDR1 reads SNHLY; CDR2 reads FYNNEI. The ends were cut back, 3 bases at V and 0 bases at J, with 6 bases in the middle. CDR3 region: CASSDWYSNQPQHF. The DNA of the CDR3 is TGTGCCAGCAGTGATTGGTATAGCAATCAGCCCCAGCATTTT.